These T cell receptor beta chains were read from a single sample in a study of blood T cell repertoires in COVID-19. Sequencing was performed with immunoSEQ multiplex PCR; in TCRdb, only in-frame clones are kept and a portion is missing. The sample includes around 290,000 clones, about 86% of them seen just once. Sequenced input: peripheral blood. These receptors all come from a woman in her seventies with COVID-19, enrolled during active disease. The CDR3 runs from the conserved cysteine through the conserved F or W. A D gene is named only where the DNA matches it firmly. Where a row states a size, it is once, few, many or the class of an expanded clone; other rows omit it.

V,D,J,size,CDR3,DNA
TRBV5-6,TRBD1,TRBJ2-1,.,CASSSGTGGNEQFF,TGTGCCAGCAGCTCCGGGACAGGGGGCAATGAGCAGTTCTTC
TRBV19,TRBD1,TRBJ1-2,.,CASTSDRDGVYGYTF,TGTGCCAGTACCTCGGACAGGGATGGGGTCTATGGCTACACCTTC
TRBV23-1,TRBD1,TRBJ1-3,.,CASSQSEGQGAGNTIYF,TGCGCCAGCAGTCAATCAGAGGGACAGGGGGCCGGAAACACCATATATTTT
TRBV21-1,.,TRBJ1-4,.,CASSRKGINEKLFF,TGTGCCAGCAGCAGAAAGGGGATCAATGAAAAACTGTTTTTT
TRBV9,.,TRBJ1-2,.,CASSASLAGADGYTF,TGTGCCAGCAGCGCCTCCCTGGCAGGGGCGGATGGCTACACCTTC
TRBV6-5,.,TRBJ2-3,once,CASRITGLDTQYF,TGTGCCAGCAGAATCACGGGGTTGGATACGCAGTATTTT
TRBV11-2,TRBD2,TRBJ2-7,once,CASSLLAGGHLEQYF,TGTGCCAGCAGCTTACTAGCGGGGGGGCACCTCGAGCAGTACTTC
TRBV24-1,.,TRBJ1-1,.,CATSSRTGGHTEAFF,TGTGCCACCAGTTCTCGGACGGGGGGGCACACTGAAGCTTTCTTT
TRBV3-1/TRBV3-2,.,TRBJ1-1,.,CASSPDGLRTEAFF,TGTGCCAGCAGCCCAGATGGTTTGAGGACTGAAGCTTTCTTT
TRBV9,.,TRBJ1-2,.,CASSPRGEHYGYTF,TGTGCCAGCAGCCCCCGGGGGGAACACTATGGCTACACCTTC
TRBV18,TRBD1,TRBJ2-3,.,CASSQDRVADTQYF,TGTGCCAGCTCACAGGACAGGGTGGCAGATACGCAGTATTTT
TRBV6-2/TRBV6-3,.,TRBJ1-2,.,CASSYQTGFYSNYGYTF,TGTGCCAGCAGTTACCAGACAGGATTTTACTCTAACTATGGCTACACCTTC
TRBV30,TRBD1,TRBJ2-5,.,CAWKRWDRVSETQYF,TGTGCCTGGAAAAGGTGGGACAGGGTTTCGGAGACCCAGTACTTC
TRBV5-8,.,TRBJ1-3,.,CASAKEGGSGNTIYF,TGTGCCAGCGCTAAGGAGGGAGGCTCTGGAAACACCATATATTTT
TRBV10-1,.,TRBJ2-2,few,CASSEAAGVGTGELFF,TGCGCCAGCAGTGAGGCGGCAGGGGTCGGCACCGGGGAGCTGTTTTTT
TRBV5-1,TRBD2,TRBJ2-2,.,CASRGLAGATGELFF,TGCGCCAGCAGGGGACTAGCGGGGGCCACCGGGGAGCTGTTTTTT
TRBV6-5,.,TRBJ1-3,.,CASSYASNSGNTIYF,TGTGCCAGCAGTTACGCCTCTAACTCTGGAAACACCATATATTTT
TRBV2,.,TRBJ1-6,.,CASSVAVDNSPLHF,TGTGCCAGCAGTGTTGCGGTTGATAATTCACCCCTCCACTTT
TRBV7-3,.,TRBJ2-6,.,CASSPDRTAISGANVLTF,TGTGCCAGCAGCCCAGACAGGACTGCTATCTCTGGGGCCAACGTCCTGACTTTC
TRBV6-6,.,TRBJ2-2,few,CASSYAETGELFF,TGTGCCAGCAGTTATGCGGAGACCGGGGAGCTGTTTTTT
TRBV4-1,TRBD2,TRBJ2-1,.,CASSQDPGGAYNEQFF,TGCGCCAGCAGCCAAGATCCGGGGGGGGCCTACAATGAGCAGTTCTTC
TRBV23-1,TRBD1,TRBJ2-7,.,CASSQGTGEGYEQYF,TGCGCCAGCAGTCAGGGGACAGGGGAAGGCTACGAGCAGTACTTC
TRBV9,.,TRBJ1-4,.,CASSPRTDEKLFF,TGTGCCAGCAGCCCTCGGACAGATGAAAAACTGTTTTTT
TRBV28,TRBD1,TRBJ1-6,once,CASSTPGQGSQNSPLHF,TGTGCCAGCAGTACGCCGGGACAGGGAAGTCAGAATTCACCCCTCCACTTT
TRBV7-2,TRBD1,TRBJ1-6,.,CASTLMGQNNSPLHF,TGTGCCAGCACACTCATGGGACAGAATAATTCACCCCTCCACTTT
TRBV12-3/TRBV12-4,.,TRBJ1-2,.,CASSLGGGYTF,TGTGCCAGCAGTTTAGGAGGTGGCTACACCTTC
TRBV2,TRBD2,TRBJ2-5,few,CASRWSRGGGVFLETQYF,TGTGCCAGCAGGTGGAGTCGCGGGGGGGGCGTCTTTCTGGAGACCCAGTACTTC
TRBV11-2,.,TRBJ1-1,.,CASSLLSRDTEAFF,TGTGCCAGCAGCTTATTGAGCAGGGATACTGAAGCTTTCTTT
TRBV5-1,TRBD1,TRBJ1-5,.,CASSLSGGQQPQHF,TGCGCCAGCAGCTTGTCAGGGGGCCAACAGCCCCAGCATTTT
TRBV7-6,.,TRBJ2-2,once,CASSLVQGNTGELFF,TGTGCCAGCAGCTTAGTGCAGGGGAACACCGGGGAGCTGTTTTTT
TRBV4-3,.,TRBJ2-1,.,CASSQGPSNEQFF,TGCGCCAGCAGCCAAGGGCCAAGCAATGAGCAGTTCTTC
TRBV11-2,.,TRBJ1-6,.,CASSLEGPGRSPLHF,TGTGCCAGCAGCTTAGAAGGCCCAGGGCGGTCACCCCTCCACTTT
TRBV14,.,TRBJ2-7,.,CASSQYPVREQYF,TGTGCCAGCAGCCAATACCCAGTCCGAGAGCAGTACTTC
TRBV18,TRBD1,TRBJ2-7,.,CASSPNPGQGYEQYF,TGTGCCAGCTCCCCAAACCCGGGACAGGGTTACGAGCAGTACTTC
TRBV7-9,.,TRBJ2-7,.,CASSPYPSEQYF,TGTGCCAGCAGCCCTTATCCTAGCGAGCAGTACTTC
TRBV4-3,TRBD2,TRBJ2-1,.,CASSLSGGAIFYNEQFF,TGCGCCAGCAGCCTTAGCGGGGGGGCGATATTTTACAATGAGCAGTTCTTC
TRBV11-2,.,TRBJ1-3,.,CASSLSSGGSGNTIYF,TGTGCCAGCAGCCTCTCTTCGGGGGGTTCTGGAAACACCATATATTTT
TRBV12-3/TRBV12-4,TRBD1,TRBJ2-5,.,CASRRTGRETQYF,TGTGCCAGCAGGCGGACAGGGCGAGAGACCCAGTACTTC
TRBV7-3,.,TRBJ1-1,.,CASSYGGGTEAFF,TGTGCCAGCAGCTACGGTGGAGGCACTGAAGCTTTCTTT
TRBV7-2,.,TRBJ2-1,.,CASSLAGSGLAPLSYNEQFF,TGTGCCAGCAGCTTAGCGGGGAGTGGGCTAGCTCCTCTCTCCTACAATGAGCAGTTCTTC
TRBV7-2,.,TRBJ2-7,.,CASSLAAGETYEQYF,TGTGCCAGCAGCTTAGCGGCCGGGGAAACTTACGAGCAGTACTTC
TRBV10-3,.,TRBJ2-1,.,CAISQHRESYNEQFF,TGTGCCATCAGTCAGCACAGGGAAAGCTACAATGAGCAGTTCTTC
TRBV11-2,.,TRBJ2-5,once,CASSLIPTGEGETQYF,TGTGCCAGCAGCTTAATTCCCACGGGGGAAGGCGAGACCCAGTACTTC
TRBV12-3/TRBV12-4,TRBD1,TRBJ1-1,few,CASSLGQRQEAFF,TGTGCCAGCAGTTTGGGACAGAGACAAGAAGCTTTCTTT
TRBV1,.,TRBJ2-5,.,CTSSQDLKETQYF,TGCACCAGCAGCCAAGATCTAAAAGAGACCCAGTACTTC
TRBV5-1,TRBD1,TRBJ2-7,once,CASSQGAGGSYEQYF,TGCGCCAGCAGCCAGGGTGCAGGGGGCTCCTACGAGCAGTACTTC
TRBV28,.,TRBJ1-2,.,CASVTGDYGYTF,TGTGCCAGCGTAACGGGGGACTATGGCTACACCTTC
TRBV5-3,.,TRBJ2-7,.,CARSLRDGTASLIHEQYF,TGTGCCAGAAGCCTCCGGGACGGGACTGCTAGCCTTATACACGAGCAGTACTTC
TRBV7-3,TRBD2,TRBJ2-1,.,CASSLLAGYNEQFF,TGTGCCAGCAGCCTTCTAGCGGGGTACAATGAGCAGTTCTTC